Listed below are T cell receptor beta chains from one sample, sequenced in a study of blood T cell repertoires in COVID-19. Profiled with immunoSEQ multiplex PCR; TCRdb holds only in-frame clones, not every one. The sample has tens of thousands of clones, roughly nine tenths seen once; the top ten hold about 1.5%. Specimen: peripheral blood. These receptors came from a man between 60 and 75 years old with acute or convalescent COVID-19. Each CDR3 is given with its conserved first and last residue. Each record gives: CDR3 protein, CDR3 DNA, J gene, V gene, clone size, D gene. The D gene is left open where the match is weak. Size is omitted from some rows. Given values are once, few, many or a class for expanded clones.

CDR3aa: CASSYSRDSYEQYF
CDR3nt: TGTGCCAGCAGTTACTCGCGGGACTCCTACGAGCAGTACTTC
j_gene: TRBJ2-7
v_gene: TRBV6-6
abundance: NA
d_gene: NA

CDR3aa: CASSVGLSGIYNSPLHF
CDR3nt: TGTGCCAGCAGCGTAGGACTCTCAGGGATCTATAATTCACCCCTCCACTTT
j_gene: TRBJ1-6
v_gene: TRBV9
abundance: NA
d_gene: NA

CDR3aa: CASSPGVRTGDQPQHF
CDR3nt: TGCGCCAGCAGCCCCGGAGTAAGGACAGGGGATCAGCCCCAGCATTTT
j_gene: TRBJ1-5
v_gene: TRBV5-1
abundance: NA
d_gene: TRBD1

CDR3aa: CASSPPGQGNTGELFF
CDR3nt: TGCGCCAGCAGTCCACCGGGACAGGGAAACACCGGGGAGCTGTTTTTT
j_gene: TRBJ2-2
v_gene: TRBV5-1
abundance: NA
d_gene: TRBD1

CDR3aa: CSASPNRRGGANEQFF
CDR3nt: TGCAGTGCTAGTCCCAACCGGAGAGGGGGCGCTAATGAGCAGTTCTTC
j_gene: TRBJ2-1
v_gene: TRBV20-1
abundance: NA
d_gene: TRBD1

CDR3aa: CATRPGGGAGANVLTF
CDR3nt: TGTGCCACCAGGCCTGGGGGGGGCGCTGGGGCCAACGTCCTGACTTTC
j_gene: TRBJ2-6
v_gene: TRBV24-1
abundance: NA
d_gene: NA

CDR3aa: CATSEPGQGSGYTF
CDR3nt: TGTGCCACCAGTGAACCTGGACAGGGGTCTGGCTACACCTTC
j_gene: TRBJ1-2
v_gene: TRBV24-1
abundance: NA
d_gene: TRBD1

CDR3aa: CATSDRQGQNYEQYF
CDR3nt: TGTGCCACCAGTGATCGACAGGGCCAGAACTACGAGCAGTACTTC
j_gene: TRBJ2-7
v_gene: TRBV24-1
abundance: NA
d_gene: TRBD1

CDR3aa: CASTVYSGNTIYF
CDR3nt: TGTGCCAGCACGGTCTACTCTGGAAACACCATATATTTT
j_gene: TRBJ1-3
v_gene: TRBV6-5
abundance: NA
d_gene: NA

CDR3aa: CASSSTTDQPQHF
CDR3nt: TGTGCCAGCAGCTCAACGACAGACCAGCCCCAGCATTTT
j_gene: TRBJ1-5
v_gene: TRBV11-2
abundance: NA
d_gene: NA

CDR3aa: CASRKDRDYGYTF
CDR3nt: TGTGCCAGCAGGAAGGACAGGGACTATGGCTACACCTTC
j_gene: TRBJ1-2
v_gene: TRBV2
abundance: NA
d_gene: TRBD1

CDR3aa: CASSLYGAEGAYSPLHF
CDR3nt: TGTGCCAGCAGTTTATACGGCGCGGAGGGGGCGTATTCACCCCTCCACTTT
j_gene: TRBJ1-6
v_gene: TRBV27
abundance: NA
d_gene: TRBD1

CDR3aa: CASSVSGGGKEQYF
CDR3nt: TGTGCCAGCAGCGTATCTGGGGGGGGAAAGGAGCAGTACTTC
j_gene: TRBJ2-7
v_gene: TRBV9
abundance: NA
d_gene: TRBD2

CDR3aa: CASSQEYSTRMNTEAFF
CDR3nt: TGTGCCAGCAGCCAAGAGTACTCTACTAGGATGAACACTGAAGCTTTCTTT
j_gene: TRBJ1-1
v_gene: TRBV3-1/TRBV3-2
abundance: NA
d_gene: NA

CDR3aa: CASSERTGNSYEQYF
CDR3nt: TGTGCCAGCAGCGAGCGGACAGGGAACTCCTACGAGCAGTACTTC
j_gene: TRBJ2-7
v_gene: TRBV9
abundance: NA
d_gene: TRBD1

CDR3aa: CASSLDGQGSEQFF
CDR3nt: TGCGCCAGCAGCTTGGATGGACAGGGCAGTGAGCAGTTCTTC
j_gene: TRBJ2-1
v_gene: TRBV5-1
abundance: NA
d_gene: TRBD1

CDR3aa: CASSRDREAEKLFF
CDR3nt: TGTGCCAGCAGTCGGGACAGGGAGGCTGAAAAACTGTTTTTT
j_gene: TRBJ1-4
v_gene: TRBV2
abundance: NA
d_gene: TRBD1

CDR3aa: CASSLGQGAYTEAFF
CDR3nt: TGTGCCAGCTCACTGGGACAGGGGGCCTACACTGAAGCTTTCTTT
j_gene: TRBJ1-1
v_gene: TRBV18
abundance: once
d_gene: TRBD1

CDR3aa: CASSLSTGISPGGYTF
CDR3nt: TGTGCCAGCAGCCTTTCGACAGGGATCTCTCCCGGAGGCTACACCTTC
j_gene: TRBJ1-2
v_gene: TRBV14
abundance: NA
d_gene: TRBD1

CDR3aa: CASSSSSATFSSTEAFF
CDR3nt: TGCGCCAGCAGTTCATCCAGCGCAACTTTCAGCAGCACTGAAGCTTTCTTT
j_gene: TRBJ1-1
v_gene: TRBV10-2
abundance: NA
d_gene: NA

CDR3aa: CASSPYRGQETQYF
CDR3nt: TGTGCCAGCAGTCCCTACAGGGGGCAAGAGACCCAGTACTTC
j_gene: TRBJ2-5
v_gene: TRBV6-5
abundance: NA
d_gene: TRBD1

CDR3aa: CASSVHTGTGVLAGNTIYF
CDR3nt: TGTGCCAGCAGCGTGCACACCGGGACAGGGGTCCTTGCCGGAAACACCATATATTTT
j_gene: TRBJ1-3
v_gene: TRBV9
abundance: NA
d_gene: TRBD1

CDR3aa: CASSRLSTAWGANVLTF
CDR3nt: TGTGCCAGCAGCCGACTTTCGACCGCCTGGGGGGCCAACGTCCTGACTTTC
j_gene: TRBJ2-6
v_gene: TRBV3-1/TRBV3-2
abundance: NA
d_gene: NA

CDR3aa: CSIVGHYEQYF
CDR3nt: TGCAGCATCGTGGGCCACTACGAGCAGTACTTC
j_gene: TRBJ2-7
v_gene: TRBV29-1
abundance: NA
d_gene: NA

CDR3aa: CASSQDRGRANEKLFF
CDR3nt: TGTGCCAGCAGCCAAGATAGGGGGCGAGCTAATGAAAAACTGTTTTTT
j_gene: TRBJ1-4
v_gene: TRBV3-1/TRBV3-2
abundance: NA
d_gene: TRBD1

CDR3aa: CAWSQGIKNTEAFF
CDR3nt: TGTGCCTGGTCTCAGGGAATAAAGAACACTGAAGCTTTCTTT
j_gene: TRBJ1-1
v_gene: TRBV30
abundance: few
d_gene: NA

CDR3aa: CASSLEGNTDTQYF
CDR3nt: TGTGCCAGCAGCTTGGAGGGGAACACAGATACGCAGTATTTT
j_gene: TRBJ2-3
v_gene: TRBV7-9
abundance: NA
d_gene: NA

CDR3aa: CASRLGQLYGYTF
CDR3nt: TGTGCCAGCAGGTTGGGACAGCTTTATGGCTACACCTTC
j_gene: TRBJ1-2
v_gene: TRBV7-2
abundance: NA
d_gene: TRBD1

CDR3aa: CASSSTGGEQYF
CDR3nt: TGTGCCAGCAGCTCCACGGGAGGCGAGCAGTACTTC
j_gene: TRBJ2-7
v_gene: TRBV7-8
abundance: NA
d_gene: TRBD2

CDR3aa: CASSISQNSNQPQHF
CDR3nt: TGTGCCAGCTCCATCTCTCAGAATAGCAATCAGCCCCAGCATTTT
j_gene: TRBJ1-5
v_gene: TRBV18
abundance: few
d_gene: NA

CDR3aa: CSVERGYEQYF
CDR3nt: TGCAGCGTTGAACGCGGCTACGAGCAGTACTTC
j_gene: TRBJ2-7
v_gene: TRBV29-1
abundance: NA
d_gene: NA

CDR3aa: CAIHLNSGGAPLISDTQYF
CDR3nt: TGTGCCATACACCTGAATAGCGGGGGGGCCCCGTTGATTTCTGATACGCAGTATTTT
j_gene: TRBJ2-3
v_gene: TRBV19
abundance: NA
d_gene: TRBD2

CDR3aa: CATSGGTGGYGYTF
CDR3nt: TGTGCCACCTCCGGCGGGACAGGGGGTTATGGCTACACCTTC
j_gene: TRBJ1-2
v_gene: TRBV24-1
abundance: NA
d_gene: TRBD1

CDR3aa: CASSSGFTEAFF
CDR3nt: TGTGCCAGCAGCTCCGGGTTCACTGAAGCTTTCTTT
j_gene: TRBJ1-1
v_gene: TRBV9
abundance: once
d_gene: NA

CDR3aa: CASSPRDRGATGELFF
CDR3nt: TGTGCCAGCAGCCCCCGGGACAGGGGCGCTACCGGGGAGCTGTTTTTT
j_gene: TRBJ2-2
v_gene: TRBV7-8
abundance: NA
d_gene: TRBD1

CDR3aa: CASSWTQNQPQHF
CDR3nt: TGTGCCAGCAGCTGGACACAAAATCAGCCCCAGCATTTT
j_gene: TRBJ1-5
v_gene: TRBV6-5
abundance: once
d_gene: NA

CDR3aa: CASRKGTGIDSPLHF
CDR3nt: TGTGCCAGCAGAAAAGGGACAGGGATAGATTCACCCCTCCACTTT
j_gene: TRBJ1-6
v_gene: TRBV6-5
abundance: NA
d_gene: TRBD1

CDR3aa: CASSHRRHLVGEKLFF
CDR3nt: TGCGCCAGCAGTCATCGCCGACACTTAGTTGGGGAAAAACTGTTTTTT
j_gene: TRBJ1-4
v_gene: TRBV23-1
abundance: NA
d_gene: NA

CDR3aa: CATSPLGGYGYTF
CDR3nt: TGTGCCACTTCCCCTTTGGGGGGCTATGGCTACACCTTC
j_gene: TRBJ1-2
v_gene: TRBV6-5
abundance: NA
d_gene: NA

CDR3aa: CSASTSGGPNEQFF
CDR3nt: TGCAGCGCCTCGACTAGCGGGGGGCCTAATGAGCAGTTCTTC
j_gene: TRBJ2-1
v_gene: TRBV29-1
abundance: NA
d_gene: TRBD2

CDR3aa: CASSSSSGNTIYF
CDR3nt: TGTGCCAGCAGTTCGTCGAGTGGAAACACCATATATTTT
j_gene: TRBJ1-3
v_gene: TRBV12-3/TRBV12-4
abundance: few
d_gene: NA